These T cell receptor beta chains were read from a single sample in a study of kidney transplant recipient with SARS-CoV-2 infection. TCRdb called the reads again in MiXCR, with one record for every CDR3 protein. The table records roughly 230,000 distinct CDR3 sequences, 29% of them present only once. The sample in question was a blood sample, obtained at baseline and around day 110 from a kidney transplant recipient. These receptors all stem from a male patient between 25 and 39 years old who had COVID-19 and was a kidney transplant recipient. T cells may partly derive from the graft donor. CDR3s include the opening cysteine and the closing phenylalanine or tryptophan. D genes are given only for firm matches. Some rows have no size entry. The others give once, few or many, or a class for an expanded clone.

j_call,d_call,clone_size,v_call,cdr3_nt,cdr3_aa
TRBJ1-2,-,many,TRBV16,TGTGCCAGCAGCGGGGAACGGGTCGTTAGAAAGACCTATGGCTACACCTTC,CASSGERVVRKTYGYTF
TRBJ1-1,-,many,TRBV20-1,TGCAGTGCTAGTGATCATCTGAACACTGAAGCTTTCTTT,CSASDHLNTEAFF
TRBJ2-3,-,-,TRBV21-1,TGTGCCAGCAGGCGACGTATAGCTACAGCCATGCAAGATACGCAGTATTTT,CASRRRIATAMQDTQYF
TRBJ1-4,-,many,TRBV27,TGTGCCAGCAGTTCACTCGAGGCTAATGAAAAACTGTTTTTT,CASSSLEANEKLFF
TRBJ2-7,TRBD1,many,TRBV18,TGTGCCAGCTCAGGAGACAGGGCCTACTCCTACGAGCAGTACTTC,CASSGDRAYSYEQYF
TRBJ1-2,-,-,TRBV6-4,TGTGCCAGCAGTAGCACAAACTCACACGGAAAGACCTATGGCTACACCTTC,CASSSTNSHGKTYGYTF
TRBJ1-2,-,many,TRBV25-1,TGTGCCAGCAGTGGGGAAGTAGAACTGGGAAAGACCTATGGCTACACCTTC,CASSGEVELGKTYGYTF
TRBJ2-6,TRBD2,few,TRBV5-1,TGCGCCAGCAGCTTGGGATATACTAGCGGGAGTGGCTCTGGGGCCAACGTCCTGACTTTC,CASSLGYTSGSGSGANVLTF
TRBJ1-1,-,many,TRBV12-5,TGTGCTAGTGGTTTGGGACAACTCAAAGCTTTCTTT,CASGLGQLKAFF
TRBJ2-3,TRBD2,many,TRBV6-5,TGTGCCAGCAGCATACTAGCGGGAGGCGGCACCGACACAGATACGCAGTATTTT,CASSILAGGGTDTDTQYF
TRBJ1-2,-,many,TRBV11-1,TGTGCCAGCAGCCAGGGACCTAAGGCTGGAAAGACCTATGGCTACACCTTC,CASSQGPKAGKTYGYTF
TRBJ2-7,TRBD1,many,TRBV5-1,TGCGCCAGCAGCCCTGGGACAGTAGCTAAAGCTACGATCTCCTACGAGCAGTACTTC,CASSPGTVAKATISYEQYF
TRBJ2-7,-,many,TRBV27,TGTGCCAGTAAACTCAAACTAGGGGGCTACGAGCAGTACTTC,CASKLKLGGYEQYF
TRBJ1-4,TRBD1,many,TRBV30,TGTGCCTTGAGACAGGGGCAGTCGGATAATGAAAAACTGTTTTTT,CALRQGQSDNEKLFF
TRBJ1-2,-,many,TRBV23-1,TGCGCCAGCAGTCAGTGCCGGCTACGCAGAAAGACCTATGGCTACACCTTC,CASSQCRLRRKTYGYTF
TRBJ1-2,-,-,TRBV16,TGTGCCAGCAGCATGGAGTGGGTCGTTAGAAAGGCCTATGGCTACACCTTC,CASSMEWVVRKAYGYTF
TRBJ2-4,-,many,TRBV7-6,TGTGCCAGCAGCGCGCGAATGTCGGGGGAGCAGTACTTC,CASSARMSGEQYF
TRBJ1-3,TRBD1,many,TRBV12-5,TGTGCTAGTGGCTTCGGGACAGGCCAAGCTGGAAACACCATATATTTT,CASGFGTGQAGNTIYF
TRBJ1-1,TRBD1,few,TRBV18,TGTGCCAGCTCTCCGACAGGGATTAACCCTGAAGCTTTCTTT,CASSPTGINPEAFF
TRBJ2-1,-,few,TRBV5-1,TGCGCCAGCAGCTTCGGGGTGTCCTACAATGAGCAGTTCTTC,CASSFGVSYNEQFF
TRBJ1-2,-,many,TRBV5-1,TGCGCCAGCTGTGCGTTATCGGTTCGAAAGACCTATGGCTACACCTTC,CASCALSVRKTYGYTF
TRBJ2-3,-,-,TRBV21-1,TGTGCCAGCAGTGAGATCATAGCTACAGTCATGCAAGATACGCAGTATTTT,CASSEIIATVMQDTQYF
TRBJ2-5,TRBD2,many,TRBV11-3,TGTGCCAGCAGCTTGAGCCTGCGGTCGGGGGGGCTTGGAGAGACCCAGTACTTC,CASSLSLRSGGLGETQYF
TRBJ1-2,-,many,TRBV3-1,TGTGCCAGCAGCTCGTTCTGCACCCTTCGAAAGACCTATGGCTACACCTTC,CASSSFCTLRKTYGYTF
TRBJ2-2,TRBD1,many,TRBV5-5,TGTGCCAGCAGCTGGGCCCGACAGGGGACAAACACCGGGGAGCTGTTTTTT,CASSWARQGTNTGELFF
TRBJ1-1,-,many,TRBV12-3/TRBV12-4,TGTGCCAGCAGTCCGAGCACTGAAGCTTTCTTT,CASSPSTEAFF
TRBJ1-2,TRBD1,many,TRBV10-2,TGCGCCAGCAGTGCCTCCGGGACAGGCTATGGCTACACCTTC,CASSASGTGYGYTF
TRBJ1-1,-,many,TRBV4-1,TGCGCCAGCAGCGGCACGGGACAGAACACTGAAGCTTTCTTT,CASSGTGQNTEAFF
TRBJ2-1,-,-,TRBV20-1,TGCAGTGCCAGCGCCGAGGGGCAAAGCAATGAGCAGTTCTTC,CSASAEGQSNEQFF
TRBJ1-2,-,many,TRBV6-8,TGTGCCAGCAGTGGGTCTATACGCTCTAGAAAGACCTATGGCTACACCTTC,CASSGSIRSRKTYGYTF
TRBJ2-5,-,many,TRBV3-1,TGTGCCAGCAGCCAAGATAGAGGGACGAGTCAAGAGACCCAGTACTTC,CASSQDRGTSQETQYF
TRBJ2-1,TRBD2,-,TRBV19,TGTGCCAGTGGCAACCTCGGGGAGGGGCACGGTGAGCAGTTCTTC,CASGNLGEGHGEQFF
TRBJ1-2,-,many,TRBV5-1,TGCGCCAGCAGCCAACAGGGTGCAGGGTATGGCTACACCTTC,CASSQQGAGYGYTF
TRBJ2-1,-,many,TRBV23-1,TGCGCCAGGCTAGTCAGTAATGAGCAGTTCTTC,CARLVSNEQFF
TRBJ2-7,TRBD2,many,TRBV28,TGTGCCAGCAGTCCACCGGGGGGAGGGGCCTACGAGCAGTACTTC,CASSPPGGGAYEQYF
TRBJ1-5,-,many,TRBV2,TGTGCCAGCAGTCACGATGGCAATCAGCCCCAGCATTTT,CASSHDGNQPQHF
TRBJ1-5,TRBD1,many,TRBV25-1,TGTGCCAGCAGTTACCGGACAGGGCGGGATCAGCCCCAGCATTTT,CASSYRTGRDQPQHF
TRBJ1-2,-,many,TRBV7-9,TGTGCCAGCAGCCTTGCCGGATACCATGGAAAGACCTATGGCTACACCTTC,CASSLAGYHGKTYGYTF
TRBJ2-3,TRBD2,many,TRBV3-1,TGTGCCAGCAGCCTTAGGACTAGCGGGGCACAAGATACGCAGTATTTT,CASSLRTSGAQDTQYF
TRBJ1-2,-,-,TRBV10-1,TGCGCCAGCAGTTCCGTACAAAGATCGCGAAAGACCTATGGCTACTCCTTC,CASSSVQRSRKTYGYSF
TRBJ2-7,-,many,TRBV20-1,TGCAGTGCTAGAGATCAGGATGGGACAAACCTCTACGAGCAGTACTTC,CSARDQDGTNLYEQYF
TRBJ2-5,TRBD2,many,TRBV12-3/TRBV12-4,TGTGCCAGCAGTTATGCGGCTAGCGGCTTTCAAGAGACCCAGTACTTC,CASSYAASGFQETQYF
TRBJ2-2,-,few,TRBV3-1,TGTGCCGGCAGCATTCTCGTTCCCATTTCAGGCTTGACCGGGGAGCTGTTTTTT,CAGSILVPISGLTGELFF
TRBJ1-2,-,many,TRBV10-1,TGCGCCAGCAGTATTAACACAAGATCGCGAAAGACCTATGGCTACACCTTC,CASSINTRSRKTYGYTF
TRBJ1-2,-,-,TRBV16,TGTGCCAGCAGCCACCTACTGGTCGTTAGAAAGACCTATGGCTACACCTTC,CASSHLLVVRKTYGYTF
TRBJ2-1,TRBD2,few,TRBV18,TGTGCCAGCTCACCTAAAGCTAGCGGGGGGGCCTACAATGAGCAGTTCTTC,CASSPKASGGAYNEQFF
TRBJ2-1,-,many,TRBV6-6,TGTGCCAGCACCGTCGCCTCCTACAATGAGCAGTTCTTC,CASTVASYNEQFF
TRBJ2-2,TRBD1,many,TRBV11-3,TGTGCCAGCAGCAGGGGGCAGCCGAACACCGGGGAGCTGTTTTTT,CASSRGQPNTGELFF
TRBJ2-1,TRBD2,many,TRBV5-6,TGTGCCAGCAGCCTCGGGCTAGCGGGCATGAGCTCCTACAATGAGCAGTTCTTC,CASSLGLAGMSSYNEQFF
TRBJ2-7,-,many,TRBV6-1,TGTGCCAGCAGTGAAGGAGGACAGTTACGAGTGCAGTACTTC,CASSEGGQLRVQYF
TRBJ2-5,-,many,TRBV15,TGTGCCACCAGCGGCCAGGGAATTTTGGAGACCCAGTACTTC,CATSGQGILETQYF
TRBJ1-5,-,many,TRBV6-5,TGTGCCAGCAGGCGAACCAGCCTAAATCAGCCCCAGCATTTT,CASRRTSLNQPQHF
TRBJ2-7,-,-,TRBV7-2,TGTGCCAGCAGCTTAGAAACCACGGGCGGTGAGCAGTACTTC,CASSLETTGGEQYF
TRBJ1-2,-,many,TRBV28,TGTGCCAGCAGTTTGGGCCCAGGCGAATATGGCTACACCTTC,CASSLGPGEYGYTF
TRBJ1-1,-,many,TRBV10-2,TGCGCCAGCAGCCCGACATCGAACACTGAAGCTTTCTTT,CASSPTSNTEAFF